This TCR beta chain was recovered during a study of cytomegalovirus exposure and HLA in healthy donors (dated by TCRdb to 2016 to 2017). A note on the overall study: In an earlier analysis of fewer than 750 of the donors, less than 350 Gb of sequence data and 100 million or so unique TCR beta sequences from approximately 180 million T cells were reported. An early release that covered some 640 HLA-typed donors contained around 330 gigabases of sequencing data and about 93 million unique TCR sequences. Among the roughly 390 genotyped donors, around 81% belonged to the genetic ancestry cluster associated with self-reported Caucasian donors. The study aimed to test whether cataloging public T cell receptors could reveal signatures of past pathogen exposure. The study used immunosequencing to profile the T cell repertoires of several hundred subjects and linked those repertoires to cytomegalovirus serostatus. In addition to the first cohort of around 670 subjects, a separate validation cohort of some 120 different subjects was used. To predict cytomegalovirus infection status, the study brought together high-throughput TCR immunosequencing, statistical association of individual TCRs with disease status, and machine learning. A later analysis re-examined previously published TCR beta repertoires from around 670 donors and added high-resolution HLA genotyping to investigate patterns of TCR occurrence. In the later analysis, no new phenotypic data were used to find candidate immune exposures; instead, reliance was placed on TCR beta sequences and their occurrence across donors. An earlier analysis of several hundred of the donors applied high-throughput TCR beta sequencing to assess whether each TCR beta V gene segment acted as functional or pseudogenic. Donor age, sex, ethnicity and CMV serostatus were compiled alongside the repertoire data. Genome-wide SNP genotypes for about 65% of the roughly 670 donors were used in a later genetic analysis, which treated that subset as a discovery cohort. Every repertoire in the discovery cohort had been generated on one and the same sequencing platform. Class I and class II HLA loci were covered by the typing at four-digit resolution. The number of donors typed differed by locus, with about 629-640 for A, B, C, DRB1 and DQB1, roughly 520 for DQA1, over 600 for DPA1, and 450 to 480 for DPB1. Because of strong linkage in the cohort, four to six DR-DQ haplotypes were treated as single units for association and clustering. Among 398 genotyped donors of the cohort, an average of approximately 230,000 unique TCR beta nucleotide sequences were sequenced per donor, roughly 20% of them non-productive. General conclusions and limits of the study: Assigning TCR associations to individual alleles was difficult when HLA alleles, especially DR and DQ, strongly co-occurred. Cytomegalovirus status was reported to be diagnosed by the classifier with high specificity and sensitivity in both the original and validation cohorts. This cohort had only TCR beta chains sequenced, and the lack of alpha or paired-chain data limited which features could be detected. Presence/absence analyses assumed roughly uniform sequencing depth across donors, an assumption that may not hold. According to a later analysis, TCR association rates differed among HLA loci, with DRB1 alleles showing the most associated TCRs and HLA-C alleles showing the fewest. In a later analysis, HLA-associated TCR beta chains were found to be more clonally expanded and to have lower generation probabilities than equally common non-associated chains. For the cohort, immune exposure information was limited to CMV serostatus. A later genetic analysis associated a missense DCLRE1C variant with V-gene and J-gene trimming of TCR beta chains, and an independent cohort replicated the association. Correlated functional status among segregating V segments might reflect linkage disequilibrium, but an unknown experimental factor could not be ruled out. A later analysis reported that several top co-occurrence clusters appeared linked to parvovirus B19, influenza, CMV and Epstein-Barr virus. The 87-base-pair reads could not distinguish some IMGT-functional V segments, including TRBV6-2 and TRBV6-3, so those segments were excluded. In the study, some 160 TCR beta chains were listed as associated with cytomegalovirus. According to a later genetic analysis, donors in an Asian-associated ancestry cluster had fewer N-insertions in productive TCRs than the approximately 710-donor mean. In an earlier analysis of approximately 600 of the donors, most TCR beta V segments were observed in productive rearrangements about 87% or about 30% of the time, broadly matching IMGT annotations. A later analysis found that most CMV-associated TCR beta chains appeared HLA-restricted, with HLA associations seemingly driven largely by CMV exposure. According to the authors, the approach could potentially be generalized to other disease states and immunological phenotypes. At a false discovery rate of 0.05, a later analysis linked some 17,000 TCR beta sequences to specific HLA alleles. Because HLA typing was missing for some donors at each locus, association tests included only the typed subset. Because counts were too low, some 17 rarely observed V segments, including chromosome 9 orphons, were excluded from the earlier analysis of roughly 580 of the donors. While some public TCRs were present in many individuals, most TCR sequences turned up only very rarely across donors. A further reported finding was that TCR beta sequences accurately predicted the HLA-A and HLA-B alleles for most subjects in the first cohort. Three of the identified cytomegalovirus-associated TCR beta chains were confirmed in vitro to be specific for cytomegalovirus antigens. The sequencing pipeline was judged likely to have produced a cluster of highly shared sequence variants as a technical artifact.

This clone appeared once. It lacks a known antigen. No base-level quality is on record; no much larger clone is a single base apart. The cohort was made up of approximately 670 healthy bone marrow donors. At the time of sampling, every cohort member was nominally healthy, though immune exposures that went unrecorded were likely present. The donor tested CMV seronegative and was one of the 352 seronegative cohort members. A peripheral blood sample was provided by each donor, and peripheral blood mononuclear cells were used for TCR beta sequencing. The Qiagen DNeasy Blood Extraction Kit was used to extract genomic DNA from the blood cell samples. The germline V gene specifies SQVTM as CDR1 and ANQGSEA as CDR2. Relative to germline, V is missing 0 bases and J is missing 3 bases, with 5 bases of the junction outside any gene match. The cysteine opens and the phenylalanine closes a CDR3 of 15 amino acids. Solely the CDR3 DNA is kept, with 45 bases framed from the first base.

Libraries came from the immunoSEQ multiplex PCR assay. The multiplex PCR relied on a mix of 60 forward primers for TCR Vbeta segments and 13 reverse primers for TCR Jbeta segments. The CDR3 region of rearranged TCR beta genes was amplified from genomic DNA with a multiplex PCR assay. Amplified TCR beta libraries were sequenced as 87-base-pair reads on the Illumina HiSeq System. The published analysis was carried out like this. Across the 666 repertoires, a later analysis counted roughly 84 million unique TCR beta chains, around 11 million of which were shared by at least two donors. Raw reads were error-corrected and collapsed into unique sequences by a nearest-neighbor algorithm in which closely related sequences were merged to remove PCR and sequencing errors. Alignment of CDR3 sequences to IMGT reference sequences was used to assign V, D and J gene segments. For a sequence to be retained, at least a six-nucleotide match to both a V gene segment and a J gene segment was required. Rearrangements were called productive when the CDR3 lacked stop codons and stayed in frame with V and J; all others were non-productive. CDR3 was defined according to IMGT convention as the region running from the second conserved V-encoded cysteine to the conserved J-encoded phenylalanine. In an earlier analysis of just under 600 of the donors, sequences lacking an unambiguous match to a single V gene segment were excluded. An earlier analysis of 587 of the donors classified V segments as functional when productive rearrangements were above 56.7% and as segregating when the standard deviation between donors was above 5%. A statistical classification framework was built to diagnose cytomegalovirus status from the catalog of TCR beta chain sequences. A later analysis assigned V and J genes by comparing TCR nucleotide sequences with IMGT/GENE-DB human TR gene sequences. The TCRdist pipeline was used in a later analysis to assign CDR3 sequences and most-parsimonious VDJ recombination scenarios. In a later analysis, every TCR beta chain was defined by the combination of its CDR3 amino acid sequence and its V-gene family, and reads without a unique V-gene family were dropped. To address suspected cross-contamination and a sequencing artifact, a later analysis removed 550 to 750 highly shared, low-generation-probability nucleotide sequences. For each public chain, a later analysis derived a clonal expansion index from normalized ranks of inferred template counts within each repertoire. In a later analysis, generation probabilities were computed using a VDJ recombination model fitted to out-of-frame rearrangements, and the results were checked against IGoR. A later analysis scored TCR-TCR, TCR-HLA and TCR-CMV co-occurrence with hypergeometric tests, applying a repertoire-size bias correction to TCR pairs. False discovery rates were estimated in a later analysis by permuting HLA or CMV assignments 20 times. In a later analysis, co-occurring TCRs were grouped with DBSCAN, and TCRdist sequence similarity was added when clustering was performed within HLA-allele-positive subsets. Repertoires with fewer than 30,000 or more than 120,000 public chains, plus five repertoires with anomalous nucleotide sharing, were excluded from co-occurrence clustering. Imported from immuneACCESS, the table was reduced by TCRdb to in-frame sequences with V and J called. These copies leave out some clones; in studies compared against another copy, an unresolved V gene accounts for under half, and the cause of the remainder is not known. Clone size and V and J calls were adopted from that table, with D and trimming inferred from the DNA. The sample table lists tens of thousands of clones, around 80% of them with a count of one. Around 3% of the sample is taken by the ten largest.

The chain links TRBV29-1 with TRBJ2-3; TRBD2 fits 8 bases in the junction. The source of this sequence is a man aged 25-45 years in good health and CMV-seronegative. The sample taken for sequencing was PBMCs. The CDR3 region reads CSVEDRAGGTDTQYF. In nucleotide form, the sequence is TGCAGCGTTGAAGATCGGGCGGGGGGAACAGATACGCAGTATTTT.